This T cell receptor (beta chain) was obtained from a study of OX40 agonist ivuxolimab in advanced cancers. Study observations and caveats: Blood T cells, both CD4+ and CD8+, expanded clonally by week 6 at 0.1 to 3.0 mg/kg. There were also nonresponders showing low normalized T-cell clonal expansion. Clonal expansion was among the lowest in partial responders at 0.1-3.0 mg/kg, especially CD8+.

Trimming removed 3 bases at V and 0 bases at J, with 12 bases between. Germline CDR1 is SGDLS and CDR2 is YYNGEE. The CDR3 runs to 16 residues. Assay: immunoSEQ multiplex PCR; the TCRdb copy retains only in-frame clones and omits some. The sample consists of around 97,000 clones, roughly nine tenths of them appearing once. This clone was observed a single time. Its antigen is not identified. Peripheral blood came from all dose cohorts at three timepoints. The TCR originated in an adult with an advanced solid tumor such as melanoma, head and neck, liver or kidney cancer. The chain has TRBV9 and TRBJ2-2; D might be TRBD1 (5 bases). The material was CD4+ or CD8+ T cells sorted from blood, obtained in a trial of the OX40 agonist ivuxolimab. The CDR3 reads CASSAPRASNTGELFF. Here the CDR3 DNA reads TGTGCCAGCAGCGCCCCCAGGGCATCGAACACCGGGGAGCTGTTTTTT.